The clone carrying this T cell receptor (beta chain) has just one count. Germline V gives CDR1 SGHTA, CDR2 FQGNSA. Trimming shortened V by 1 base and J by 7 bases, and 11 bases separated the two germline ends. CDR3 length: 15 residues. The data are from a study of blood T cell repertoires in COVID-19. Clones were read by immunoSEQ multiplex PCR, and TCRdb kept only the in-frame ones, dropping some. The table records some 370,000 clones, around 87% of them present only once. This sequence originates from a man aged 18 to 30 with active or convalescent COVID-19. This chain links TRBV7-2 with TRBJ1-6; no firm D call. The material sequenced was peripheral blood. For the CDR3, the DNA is TGTGCCAGCAGCTTAGGGCCCGGGAACAATTCACCCCTCCACTTT. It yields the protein CASSLGPGNNSPLHF. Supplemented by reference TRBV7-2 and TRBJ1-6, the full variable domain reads GAGVSQSPSNKVTEKGKDVELRCDPISGHTALYWYRQSLGQGLEFLIYFQGNSAPDKSGLPSDRFSAERTGGSVSTLTIQRTQQEDSAVYLCASSLGPGNNSPLHFGNGTRLTVT.